Below are 21 T cell receptor beta chains sequenced from a single sample in a study of CD8+ T cells in alopecia areata. It was cDNA, reverse transcribed from extracted RNA, that served as the sequencing template. Assay: immunoSEQ multiplex PCR; the TCRdb copy retains only in-frame clones and omits some. The sample carries about 190,000 clones, about 63% recorded once. The sample was CD4+ T cells sorted from blood, taken at week 0. The receptors shown here come from a human donor with alopecia areata.

This chain connects TRBV19 to TRBJ1-6; TRBD1 is a possible D gene (5 bases). The V and J ends lost 5 bases and 9 bases respectively, with 20 bases between them. The germline V gene has CDR1 LNHDA and CDR2 SQIVND (reference sequence). The CDR3 runs to 16 residues. The DNA of the CDR3 is TGTGCCAGTAGTCGGCGGGGAGGCCAGGGAGGTTCACCCCTCCACTTT. It translates to CASSRRGGQGGSPLHF.

To note about this clone: Distinct nucleotide sequences in the sample also encode this CDR3. CDR3 sequence (DNA): TGCGCCAGCAGCTTGGCGGGGGACCAAGAGACCCAGTACTTC. Amino acids: CASSLAGDQETQYF. The rearrangement uses TRBV5-1 and TRBJ2-5; D possibly corresponds to TRBD2 (6 bases). Germline assignment: CDR1 SGHRS and CDR2 YFSETQ. The germline V and J ends were trimmed by 0 bases and 0 bases, with 6 bases remaining between them. This CDR3 has 14 amino acids.

The DNA for the CDR3 is TGTGCCAGTAGGGGGTCTTACAGGGACGGGCCCCAGCATTTT. Translating gives CASRGSYRDGPQHF. V usage is TRBV7-8 and J usage is TRBJ1-5; TRBD1 might be the D (6 bases). CDR1 and CDR2 (germline): SGHVS, FQNEAQ. The CDR3 has 14 amino acids. Deletions cut 9 bases from V and 9 bases from J, with 21 bases between.

The V and J genes are TRBV29-1 and TRBJ2-7; TRBD2 agrees at 8 bases. In germline, CDR1 is SQVTM, CDR2 ANQGSEA. The CDR3 runs 14 residues. V gave up 6 bases and J gave up 2 bases; unmatched junction bases: 9. CDR3 sequence reads: CSVELAGRPYEQYF. In DNA form, the CDR3 reads TGCAGCGTCGAATTAGCGGGGCGCCCCTACGAGCAGTACTTC.

A few counts support this clone. The V gene is TRBV5-1, the J gene TRBJ2-7; 7 nucleotides match TRBD1. The junction had 11 bases not matched to a gene; V was cut back by 4 bases and J by 4 bases. Per the germline V gene, CDR1 is SGHRS and CDR2 is YFSETQ. This CDR3 is 15 amino acids long. The CDR3 DNA is TGCGCCAGCAGCCTAAATCCGACAGGGCTTTACGAGCAGTACTTC. The encoded protein is CASSLNPTGLYEQYF. Full variable domain (remainder filled in from reference TRBV5-1 and TRBJ2-7): KAGVTQTPRYLIKTRGQQVTLSCSPISGHRSVSWYQQTPGQGLQFLFEYFSETQRNKGNFPGRFSGRQFSNSRSEMNVSTLELGDSALYLCASSLNPTGLYEQYFGPGTRLTVT.

CDR3 residues: CASSVDTSSSYEQYF. The CDR3 region has the DNA TGTGCCAGCAGTGTGGACACTTCGAGCTCCTACGAGCAGTACTTC. The chain is built from TRBV25-1 and TRBJ2-7, with D perhaps matching TRBD1 (5 bases). V lost 4 bases and J 0 bases, leaving 13 bases between the germline ends. The length of the CDR3 is 15 residues. The V gene's germline CDR1 is MGHDK and CDR2 SYGVNS.

The chain employs TRBV5-1 and TRBJ2-4, with D perhaps TRBD1 or TRBD2 (5 bases each). CDR3 length equals 16 residues. The V end was cut by 0 bases, the J end by 9 bases, with 19 bases between. Germline CDR1 is SGHRS and CDR2 is YFSETQ. The CDR3 sequence: CASSLAPIGARGIQYF. CDR3 nucleotides: TGCGCCAGCAGCTTGGCTCCAATCGGGGCGCGTGGCATTCAGTACTTC.

In its sample, this clone was seen a few times. The rearrangement links TRBV7-9 to TRBJ2-1; 12 bases match TRBD2. V gave up 6 bases and J gave up 4 bases; unmatched junction bases: 4. CDR3 size: 15 residues. Germline values: CDR1 SEHNR, CDR2 FQNEAQ (reference sequence). The CDR3 reads CASSPSGGAYNEQFF. The CDR3 DNA reads TGTGCCAGCAGTCCTAGCGGGGGGGCGTACAATGAGCAGTTCTTC.

V is TRBV30 and J is TRBJ1-6; 8 bases map to TRBD1. The CDR3 loop spans 17 amino acids. Germline CDR1 and CDR2: GTSNPN and SVGIG (reference sequence). V was clipped by 0 bases and J by 0 bases; unmatched bases: 4. As DNA, the CDR3 is TGTGCCTGGAGTGTATGGGACAGGAGCTCCTATAATTCACCCCTCCACTTT. The encoded protein is CAWSVWDRSSYNSPLHF.

The rearrangement links TRBV30 to TRBJ1-1; no firm D call. CDR3 length: 14 residues. V shed 0 bases and J shed 4 bases, with 12 bases lying between them. Germline V gene sequence: CDR1 GTSNPN, CDR2 SVGIG (reference sequence). The CDR3 sequence is CAWSVEVYTTEAFF. CDR3 coding DNA: TGTGCCTGGAGTGTAGAAGTTTACACCACTGAAGCTTTCTTT.

The chain recombines TRBV4-1 with TRBJ2-2; 10 nucleotides align to TRBD1. V lost 4 bases and J lost 3; bases outside the gene matches: 14. The CDR3 sequence is 19 residues long. Germline V gives CDR1 MGHRA, CDR2 YSYEKL. CDR3 region: CASSPSRDRGRPDTGELFF. For the CDR3, the DNA is TGCGCCAGCAGCCCGAGCCGGGACAGGGGCCGCCCGGACACCGGGGAGCTGTTTTTT.

The rearrangement links TRBV13 to TRBJ2-7; the D gene is possibly TRBD1 (6 bases). Trimming took off 7 bases at V and 2 bases at J, with 18 bases between the two ends. This CDR3 spans 15 amino acids. Germline loops: CDR1 PRHDT, CDR2 FYEKMQ (reference sequence). The CDR3 sequence is CASKLVTGPTYEQYF. The CDR3 bases are TGTGCCAGCAAACTGGTTACAGGGCCTACCTACGAGCAGTACTTC. The full variable domain, completed using reference TRBV13 and TRBJ2-7, is AAGVIQSPRHLIKEKRETATLKCYPIPRHDTVYWYQQGPGQDPQFLISFYEKMQSDKGSIPDRFSAQQFSDYHSELNMSSLELGDSALYFCASKLVTGPTYEQYFGPGTRLTVT.

CDR3 amino acids: CASSQESDAYRGEYF. CDR3 nucleotide sequence: TGTGCCAGCAGCCAAGAAAGCGATGCCTACAGGGGCGAGTACTTC. The chain links TRBV4-2 to TRBJ2-5; 7 positions match TRBD1. V shed 0 bases and J 12 bases; nucleotides not matched to a gene: 13. Germline CDR1 is LGHNA and CDR2 is YNFKEQ. The CDR3 consists of 15 residues.

The table lists this clone with a count of one. The CDR3 DNA is TGCGCCAGCAGCCTACAGGGACGGGGGTACAATGAGCAGTTCTTC. Translated, it gives CASSLQGRGYNEQFF. The chain carries TRBV5-1 and TRBJ2-1, with D tentatively TRBD1 or TRBD2 (6 bases each). CDR1 and CDR2 (germline): SGHRS, YFSETQ. This CDR3 is built from 15 residues. V gave up 4 bases and J gave up 4 bases, with 15 bases separating them.

V gene TRBV30 combines with J gene TRBJ2-5; D gene uncertain. Trimming left V 2 bases short and J 7 bases short, with 11 bases between. The CDR3 consists of 12 residues. Germline V gives CDR1 GTSNPN, CDR2 SVGIG (reference sequence). The CDR3 loop reads CAWSPRGLTQYF. Here the CDR3 DNA reads TGTGCCTGGAGTCCGCGAGGCCTGACCCAGTACTTC.

The rearrangement links TRBV7-8 to TRBJ1-1, with no clear D. The CDR3 runs 13 residues. Trimming took 0 bases from V and 5 from J, leaving 7 bases between them. The V gene's germline CDR1 is SGHVS and CDR2 FQNEAQ. CDR3 sequence reads: CASSLAGETEAFF. In DNA, the CDR3 is TGTGCCAGCAGCTTAGCCGGGGAAACTGAAGCTTTCTTT.

The chain combines TRBV7-9 with TRBJ1-6; the D gene is possibly TRBD1 (5 bases). Germline loops: CDR1 SEHNR, CDR2 FQNEAQ (reference sequence). V was pared by 5 bases and J by 6 bases, with 14 bases between. The CDR3 loop spans 15 amino acids. CDR3 nucleotides: TGTGCCAGCAGCACCCCGGGGCAGGTTAATTCACCCCTCCACTTT. Its protein is CASSTPGQVNSPLHF. Complete variable domain (other parts from reference TRBV7-9 and TRBJ1-6): DTGVSQNPRHKITKRGQNVTFRCDPISEHNRLYWYRQTLGQGPEFLTYFQNEAQLEKSRLLSDRFSAERPKGSFSTLEIQRTEQGDSAMYLCASSTPGQVNSPLHFGNGTRLTVT.

The table lists this clone with a few counts. The chain joins TRBV6-1 to TRBJ2-3; 9 positions agree with TRBD2. The V gene's germline CDR1 is MNHNS and CDR2 SASEGT. Trimming took 2 bases from V and 7 from J; bases not matched to a gene: 10. The CDR3 totals 16 residues. The CDR3 nucleotides read TGTGCCAGCAGTGAAAGGGGAGCGGGGGGCGATTATACGCAGTATTTT. As protein: CASSERGAGGDYTQYF.

This clone was detected a few times. The gene calls are TRBV5-1 and TRBJ2-7; 10 nucleotides match TRBD1. The CDR3 is 14 residues long. J lost 4 bases, V lost 2 bases, and 3 bases had no gene match. The germline V gene encodes CDR1 SGHRS and CDR2 YFSETQ. CDR3 bases: TGCGCCAGCAGCTTCGGGACAGGGGTGTACGAGCAGTACTTC. Amino acids: CASSFGTGVYEQYF.

The chain has TRBV29-1 and TRBJ2-5, with D unclear. Trimming took 5 bases from V and 2 from J, leaving 9 bases between them. The CDR3 runs to 12 residues. The germline gives CDR1 SQVTM, CDR2 ANQGSEA. Here the CDR3 DNA reads TGCAGCGTTATGAACAGACAAGAGACCCAGTACTTC. This codes for CSVMNRQETQYF.

This rearrangement joins TRBV29-1 to TRBJ2-7; 7 positions agree with TRBD1. From germline, CDR1 is SQVTM and CDR2 ANQGSEA. The CDR3 is 10 residues long. V was clipped by 7 bases and J by 5 bases; unmatched bases: 2. Here the CDR3 reads CSGGTDEQYF. CDR3 coding DNA: TGCAGCGGAGGGACAGACGAGCAGTACTTC.